Described below is a single T cell receptor (beta chain) sequence and its context. The germline V gene encodes CDR1 KGHSH and CDR2 LQKENI. This CDR3 comprises 12 residues. V was clipped by 0 bases and J by 16 bases, with 12 bases between them. Clones were sequenced by immunoSEQ multiplex PCR, and TCRdb holds only the in-frame ones, with some missing. The sample consists of tens of thousands of clones, about 82% of them appearing once. This record comes from a study of OX40 agonist ivuxolimab in advanced cancers. Across the whole study: People in dose escalation had one of these cancers: hepatocellular carcinoma, melanoma, renal cell or head and neck cancer.

The chain combines TRBV18 with TRBJ1-4, with unresolved D. The sequence came from an adult with an advanced solid tumor such as melanoma, head and neck, liver or kidney cancer. Sequencing was performed on CD4+ or CD8+ T cells sorted from blood, taken in a trial of the OX40 agonist ivuxolimab. The CDR3 DNA reads TGTGCCAGCTCACCACCTGCCGGGCCACAGTTTTTT. Amino acid sequence: CASSPPAGPQFF.